A selection of T cell receptor beta chains follows, all from one sample in a study of T cell responses to AZD1222 COVID-19 vaccine. Libraries were prepared by immunoSEQ multiplex PCR; TCRdb keeps only in-frame clonotypes and omits some of them. This table holds more than 140,000 clones, around 90% found once. Sequencing was performed on peripheral blood, taken on day 0 of AZD1222 vaccination. Source of these receptors: an adult in good health. CDR3s include the opening cysteine and the closing phenylalanine or tryptophan. The order of the fields is D gene, J gene, V gene, clone size, CDR3 protein, CDR3 DNA. A D gene is named only where the DNA matches it firmly. The size field is filled for only some rows; it gives once, few, many or a size class.

>TRBD2|TRBJ2-1|TRBV28|.
CASSTSAAGNEQFF
TGTGCCAGCAGTACTAGCGCCGCGGGCAATGAGCAGTTCTTC
>.|TRBJ2-6|TRBV28|once
CASRTPSAGANVLTF
TGTGCCAGCAGAACACCTAGCGCTGGGGCCAACGTCCTGACTTTC
>TRBD1|TRBJ2-3|TRBV2|.
CASSLGQASTDTQYF
TGTGCCAGCAGTTTGGGACAGGCTAGCACAGATACGCAGTATTTT
>.|TRBJ1-5|TRBV7-2|.
CASSQDSHGPQHF
TGTGCCAGCAGCCAGGACAGCCATGGGCCCCAGCATTTT
>TRBD2|TRBJ2-1|TRBV7-6|.
CASSKGLAMSSYNEQFF
TGTGCCAGCAGCAAGGGACTAGCGATGAGCTCCTACAATGAGCAGTTCTTC
>.|TRBJ1-2|TRBV28|once
CASTNSNYGYTF
TGTGCCAGCACCAACAGTAACTATGGCTACACCTTC
>TRBD2|TRBJ2-1|TRBV7-9|.
CASSFSGTAGTSGNNEQFF
TGTGCCAGCAGCTTTAGCGGGACTGCCGGGACTAGCGGAAACAATGAGCAGTTCTTC
>.|TRBJ1-2|TRBV28|.
CASSLDNYGYTF
TGTGCCAGCAGTTTGGACAACTATGGCTACACCTTC
>TRBD2|TRBJ2-5|TRBV4-1|.
CASSPRTSGRVETQYF
TGCGCCAGCAGCCCTAGGACTAGCGGGAGGGTGGAGACCCAGTACTTC
>TRBD2|TRBJ2-5|TRBV9|.
CASAERDEGGSETQYF
TGTGCCAGCGCGGAGAGGGACGAGGGAGGGTCAGAGACCCAGTACTTC
>TRBD1|TRBJ2-5|TRBV15|.
CATSTNPGQIRETQYF
TGTGCCACCAGCACCAATCCGGGACAGATCCGAGAGACCCAGTACTTC
>TRBD1|TRBJ1-1|TRBV5-4|.
CASSRPGTGDTEAFF
TGTGCCAGCAGCAGACCCGGGACAGGGGACACTGAAGCTTTCTTT
>.|TRBJ2-7|TRBV6-2/TRBV6-3|.
CASSFSHLQYF
TGTGCCAGCAGTTTTTCCCACCTCCAGTACTTC
>TRBD1|TRBJ1-1|TRBV18|.
CASSPERGQVNTEAFF
TGTGCCAGCTCCCCGGAACGCGGACAGGTGAACACTGAAGCTTTCTTT
>.|TRBJ2-1|TRBV7-4|.
CASSFGSREGRWDSLYNEQFF
TGTGCCAGCAGCTTTGGGTCTCGAGAAGGGAGATGGGACTCACTATACAATGAGCAGTTCTTC
>.|TRBJ2-5|TRBV28|.
CASSLRGRDSQETQYF
TGTGCCAGCAGTTTAAGGGGCAGGGACTCCCAAGAGACCCAGTACTTC
>.|TRBJ1-2|TRBV28|.
CASSWGLGNYGYTF
TGTGCCAGCAGTTGGGGGCTGGGTAACTATGGCTACACCTTC
>.|TRBJ2-5|TRBV19|.
CASTKDRGETQYF
TGTGCCAGTACTAAAGACCGGGGAGAGACCCAGTACTTC
>TRBD1|TRBJ1-2|TRBV19|.
CASSKDRGFGGYTF
TGTGCCAGTAGTAAGGACAGGGGGTTCGGCGGCTACACCTTC
>.|TRBJ2-1|TRBV24-1|.
CATSDLTSNDEQFF
TGTGCCACCAGTGATTTGACCAGTAACGATGAGCAGTTCTTC
>TRBD2|TRBJ2-1|TRBV2|.
CASSSGSGNEQFF
TGTGCCAGCTCTAGCGGGAGCGGCAATGAGCAGTTCTTC
>.|TRBJ2-5|TRBV6-2/TRBV6-3|once
CASSYSRTDRSLWTQYF
TGTGCCAGCAGTTACTCAAGGACAGACCGTAGCTTATGGACCCAGTACTTC
>TRBD2|TRBJ2-7|TRBV3-1/TRBV3-2|.
CASSQQTSGRVYEQYF
TGTGCCAGCAGCCAACAGACTAGCGGGAGAGTCTACGAGCAGTACTTC
>TRBD2|TRBJ2-5|TRBV7-3|.
CASSPGLAGGTGTQYF
TGTGCCAGCAGCCCGGGACTAGCGGGAGGGACGGGGACCCAGTACTTC
>TRBD2|TRBJ2-1|TRBV2|.
CASSGPIGLAGNEQFF
TGTGCCAGCAGTGGACCAATAGGACTAGCGGGGAATGAGCAGTTCTTC
>TRBD1|TRBJ1-1|TRBV7-9|many
CASSQGTGWRTEAFF
TGTGCCAGCAGCCAGGGGACAGGATGGAGGACTGAAGCTTTCTTT
>.|TRBJ2-1|TRBV7-3|.
CASSSTRDEQFF
TGTGCCAGCAGCTCCACGAGGGATGAGCAGTTCTTC
>.|TRBJ2-7|TRBV12-3/TRBV12-4|.
CASSFSQYYEQYF
TGTGCCAGCAGTTTTTCACAGTACTACGAGCAGTACTTC
>.|TRBJ1-6|TRBV11-2|once
CASSPQFGPGVGSPLHF
TGTGCCAGCAGCCCACAATTCGGTCCAGGGGTCGGATCACCCCTCCACTTT
>.|TRBJ2-7|TRBV4-3|once
CASSARGGFSYEQYF
TGCGCCAGCAGCGCGCGGGGTGGTTTCAGCTACGAGCAGTACTTC
>.|TRBJ2-2|TRBV6-1|.
CASSEIPKGGNTGELFF
TGTGCCAGCAGTGAAATCCCAAAGGGCGGGAACACCGGGGAGCTGTTTTTT
>.|TRBJ2-1|TRBV4-2|.
CASTASKLNEQFF
TGTGCCAGCACCGCCAGCAAGTTAAATGAGCAGTTCTTC
>TRBD1|TRBJ2-7|TRBV7-2|.
CASSLGGTGVYEQYF
TGTGCCAGCAGCTTAGGGGGGACAGGGGTATACGAGCAGTACTTC
>.|TRBJ2-7|TRBV7-9|once
CASSPRGTEVMKQYF
TGTGCCAGCAGCCCCCGCGGGACAGAGGTGATGAAGCAGTACTTC
>TRBD1|TRBJ2-6|TRBV24-1|.
CATSEGQGSGANVLTF
TGTGCCACCAGTGAGGGACAGGGCTCTGGGGCCAACGTCCTGACTTTC
>.|TRBJ2-4|TRBV25-1|.
CASSETGTKNIQYF
TGTGCCAGCAGTGAAACAGGGACCAAAAACATTCAGTACTTC
>.|TRBJ1-6|TRBV27|once
CASSLSGTYYRQLANSPLHF
TGTGCCAGCAGTTTATCCGGGACATACTACCGCCAACTAGCTAATTCACCCCTCCACTTT
>TRBD2|TRBJ2-2|TRBV19|.
CASSWLAGGHGELFF
TGTGCCAGTAGTTGGCTAGCGGGAGGTCACGGGGAGCTGTTTTTT
>TRBD1|TRBJ1-4|TRBV4-1|.
CASSYRQGRNEKLFF
TGCGCCAGCAGCTACCGACAGGGAAGGAATGAAAAACTGTTTTTT
>TRBD2|TRBJ2-5|TRBV27|.
CASSFSGRQETQYF
TGTGCCAGCAGTTTTAGCGGGCGCCAAGAGACCCAGTACTTC
>.|TRBJ1-2|TRBV28|.
CASSQGWGNYGYTF
TGTGCCAGCAGTCAGGGCTGGGGCAACTATGGCTACACCTTC
>TRBD2|TRBJ2-5|TRBV3-1/TRBV3-2|.
CASSQERLREVEETQYF
TGTGCCAGCAGCCAAGAGAGGTTGCGGGAGGTGGAAGAGACCCAGTACTTC
>.|TRBJ2-5|TRBV12-5|.
CASGLAGAEETQYF
TGTGCTAGTGGTTTGGCAGGGGCGGAAGAGACCCAGTACTTC
>.|TRBJ1-3|TRBV6-1|.
CASSESDSGNTIYF
TGTGCCAGCAGTGAATCTGACTCTGGAAACACCATATATTTT
>.|TRBJ2-7|TRBV5-5|.
CASSPGGRASSYEQYF
TGTGCCAGCAGCCCGGGTGGCAGAGCTTCCTCCTACGAGCAGTACTTC
>.|TRBJ1-1|TRBV6-1|.
CASSEWTGGKTEAFF
TGTGCCAGCAGTGAATGGACGGGGGGGAAGACTGAAGCTTTCTTT
>.|TRBJ1-1|TRBV29-1|.
CSVLPRGSGNTEAFF
TGCAGCGTCCTCCCACGTGGTAGCGGGAACACTGAAGCTTTCTTT
>.|TRBJ2-3|TRBV19|few
CASSISGHTAWGLDTQYF
TGTGCCAGTAGTATTTCAGGGCACACAGCCTGGGGTTTGGATACGCAGTATTTT
>TRBD1|TRBJ2-7|TRBV7-2|once
CASSLDRGSYEQYF
TGTGCCAGCAGCTTAGACAGGGGTTCCTACGAGCAGTACTTC